Here is one TCR beta chain with its context. The authors made TCR beta libraries by quantitative 5'-RACE with molecular barcodes. Each CDR3 protein is one row after TCRdb ran MiXCR on the 5' RACE reads. The sample lists more than 110,000 distinct CDR3 sequences, roughly 8.8% occurring once. This entry comes from a study of CD8 T cells in ankylosing spondylitis. Sample: synovial fluid, either unsorted or a sorted T cell fraction (not recorded which). This sequence was found in a male donor with ankylosing spondylitis.

CDR3 protein: CASSPDRVGGYTF. The CDR3 nucleotides are TGTGCCAGCAGCCCGGACAGGGTTGGTGGCTACACCTTC. The gene calls are TRBV7-2 and TRBJ1-2; 8 nucleotides match TRBD1. With 5 bases clipped from V and 7 bases from J, the junction kept 6 bases outside the gene matches. The CDR3 is made up of 13 amino acids. Germline V gene lookup returns CDR1 SGHTA and CDR2 FQGNSA. Full variable domain (missing parts from reference TRBV7-2 and TRBJ1-2): GAGVSQSPSNKVTEKGKDVELRCDPISGHTALYWYRQSLGQGLEFLIYFQGNSAPDKSGLPSDRFSAERTGGSVSTLTIQRTQQEDSAVYLCASSPDRVGGYTFGSGTRLTVV.